This entry lists 5 T cell receptor beta chains sequenced from one sample in a study of blood T cell dynamics during melanoma immunotherapy. Sample time point: week 3, after first cycle of checkpoint inhibitor. The protocol was immunoSEQ multiplex PCR, while the TCRdb copy is restricted to in-frame clones and leaves out a portion. Among about 5,600 clones listed, approximately 84% were seen once. The sample here was blood, taken from a patient treated with checkpoint blockade. These receptor sequences come from a human donor with melanoma. Some clones in this sample may be carry-over from other donors' samples.

V gene TRBV2 combines with J gene TRBJ1-6, with TRBD1 matching 7 bases. This CDR3 comprises 15 residues. The junction had 5 bases not matched to a gene; V was cut back by 6 bases and J by 3 bases. Germline lookup yields CDR1 SNHLY and CDR2 FYNNEI. DNA of the CDR3: TGTGCCAGCAGGGCGGGGACAGACTATAATTCACCCCTCCACTTT. Translation: CASRAGTDYNSPLHF.

The chain joins TRBV6-1 to TRBJ1-5, with 8 bases aligning to TRBD1. The CDR3 contains 16 residues. Germline values: CDR1 MNHNS, CDR2 SASEGT. J gave up 0 bases and V 3 bases, and 4 bases lay outside the gene matches. CDR3 region: CASSDRTGSSNQPQHF. CDR3 nucleotides: TGTGCCAGCAGTGATAGGACAGGGAGTAGCAATCAGCCCCAGCATTTT.

This chain links TRBV18 with TRBJ2-1; TRBD2 aligns across 8 bases. In germline, CDR1 is KGHSH, CDR2 LQKENI. V shed 3 bases and J 7 bases; nucleotides not matched to a gene: 8. This CDR3 is 15 amino acids long. The CDR3 loop is CASSPASGSENEQFF. The CDR3, as DNA: TGTGCCAGCTCACCCGCCAGCGGGAGTGAGAATGAGCAGTTCTTC.

The genes are TRBV11-2 and TRBJ2-2; D is uncertain. CDR3 length equals 15 residues. The V end was cut by 4 bases, the J end by 4 bases, with 13 bases between. CDR1 is SGHAT and CDR2 is FQNNGV in the germline V gene. DNA for the CDR3: TGTGCCAGCAGCTCCCTTAGGGCCCCCACCGGGGAGCTGTTTTTT. It translates to CASSSLRAPTGELFF.

The chain has TRBV5-1 and TRBJ2-1; D may be TRBD2 (6 bases). This CDR3 contains 16 residues. V was cut by 7 bases and J by 0 bases, with 17 bases left in between. The germline V gene encodes CDR1 SGHRS and CDR2 YFSETQ. This chain's CDR3 is CASVRTTPSSYNEQFF. The CDR3 coding sequence is TGCGCCAGCGTGCGGACTACCCCAAGCTCCTACAATGAGCAGTTCTTC.